Below, 24 T cell receptor beta chains from the same sample are listed, as sequenced in a study of blood T cell repertoires in COVID-19. The table came from immunoSEQ multiplex PCR; TCRdb's copy has only in-frame clones and leaves some out. In the table there are roughly 140,000 clones, approximately 80% of which are singletons. Sequenced input: peripheral blood. All receptors derive from a woman aged 50 to 65 with acute or convalescent COVID-19.

The V call is TRBV6-2 or TRBV6-3, the J call TRBJ2-3, with 13 bases lining up with TRBD2. After removal of 5 bases from V and 4 bases from J, the junction contained 9 bases not matched to a gene. There are 17 residues in the CDR3. The germline V gene has CDR1 MNHEY and CDR2 SVGEGT. DNA for the CDR3: TGTGCCAGCAGTCGGACTAGCGGGGGAGGAACGGCAGATACGCAGTATTTT. This sequence encodes CASSRTSGGGTADTQYF.

The V call is TRBV11-2, the J call TRBJ2-5, with 11 bases that match TRBD1. Germline CDR1 SGHAT, CDR2 FQNNGV. With V trimmed by 0 bases and J by 5 bases, 11 bases remained unmatched. This CDR3 spans 18 amino acids. As DNA, the CDR3 is TGTGCCAGCAGCTTAGATTCGAGGACAGGGGGCGCTTGGGAGACCCAGTACTTC. This gives the protein CASSLDSRTGGAWETQYF.

This clone was observed a handful of times. The chain is built from TRBV19 and TRBJ1-5; D call uncertain. Trimming took 6 bases from V and 0 from J, leaving 6 bases between them. Germline CDR1 and CDR2: LNHDA and SQIVND (reference sequence). The CDR3 spans 13 residues. CDR3 in amino acids: CASREYSNQPQHF. The CDR3 nucleotides are TGTGCCAGTAGAGAGTATAGCAATCAGCCCCAGCATTTT.

This rearrangement joins TRBV6-5 to TRBJ1-1; 9 nucleotides align to TRBD1. Trimming took 6 bases from V and 5 from J; bases not matched to a gene: 7. CDR3 length: 14 amino acids. Germline-derived CDR1 and CDR2 are MNHEY and SVGAGI. The chain's CDR3 is CASREGQGGTEAFF. As DNA, the CDR3 is TGTGCCAGCAGAGAGGGACAGGGTGGGACTGAAGCTTTCTTT.

This clone was counted once. This chain uses TRBV4-1 with TRBJ1-5; D is ambiguous. Germline CDR1 reads MGHRA; CDR2 reads YSYEKL. The germline V and J ends were trimmed by 5 bases and 7 bases, with 18 bases remaining between them. The CDR3 totals 15 residues. CDR3 DNA: TGCGCCAGCAGCAGCGAGGGCGACCTTCAACAGCCCCAGCATTTT. It encodes CASSSEGDLQQPQHF.

This chain joins TRBV28 and TRBJ2-1; 7 bases are a match to TRBD2. The CDR3 spans 14 residues. Germline trimming cut 6 bases from V and 3 bases from J; bases unmatched to any gene: 5. Germline V gene data show CDR1 as MDHEN and CDR2 as SYDVKM. CDR3: CASRIAGDYNEQFF. The CDR3 nucleotides read TGTGCCAGCAGAATCGCGGGGGACTACAATGAGCAGTTCTTC.

V gene TRBV19 combines with J gene TRBJ1-5; TRBD1 might be the D (6 bases). CDR1 is LNHDA, CDR2 SQIVND, per germline (reference sequence). The CDR3 covers 16 residues. Deletions cut 3 bases from V and 6 bases from J, with 18 bases between. CDR3 nucleotides: TGTGCCAGTAGTATGAAGGGCTGGGGACAAGGTCAGCCCCAGCATTTT. Translation: CASSMKGWGQGQPQHF.

To note about this clone: The identical CDR3 is also encoded by other nucleotide sequences in the sample. The chain links TRBV5-1 to TRBJ2-7, with a possible D match to TRBD1 (6 bases). Per germline, CDR1 SGHRS and CDR2 YFSETQ. Trimming took off 0 bases at V and 3 bases at J, with 13 bases between the two ends. The CDR3 runs 15 residues. The chain's CDR3 is CASSLETGLSYEQYF. The CDR3 DNA sequence: TGCGCCAGCAGCTTGGAGACAGGCCTAAGCTACGAGCAGTACTTC. Drawing the rest from reference TRBV5-1 and TRBJ2-7, the complete variable domain is KAGVTQTPRYLIKTRGQQVTLSCSPISGHRSVSWYQQTPGQGLQFLFEYFSETQRNKGNFPGRFSGRQFSNSRSEMNVSTLELGDSALYLCASSLETGLSYEQYFGPGTRLTVT.

The V call is TRBV27, the J call TRBJ1-2; D may be TRBD1 (6 bases). The CDR3 has 14 amino acids. Germline-derived CDR1 and CDR2 are MNHEY and SMNVEV (reference sequence). Deletions cut 5 bases from V and 2 bases from J, with 12 bases between. The CDR3 reads CASSTQQGNYGYTF. Written as DNA, the CDR3 is TGTGCCAGCAGTACCCAACAGGGAAACTATGGCTACACCTTC.

The chain links TRBV7-2 to TRBJ2-5; TRBD2 matches at 8 bases. The ends lost 7 bases at V and 5 bases at J; junction bases unmatched: 12. Germline lookup yields CDR1 SGHTA and CDR2 FQGNSA. The CDR3 is 15 residues long. The CDR3 bases are TGTGCCAGCACTTTTGGCGGGGGGCCAGGGGAGACCCAGTACTTC. Its protein product is CASTFGGGPGETQYF.

The V gene is TRBV14, the J gene TRBJ1-3, with D unclear. The ends were cut back, 1 base at V and 0 bases at J, with 7 bases in the middle. Germline V gene lookup returns CDR1 SGHDN and CDR2 FVKESK. The CDR3 sequence is 15 residues long. DNA of the CDR3: TGTGCCAGCAGCCAAGTTTCCCTCTCTGGAAACACCATATATTTT. Its protein is CASSQVSLSGNTIYF.

The chain combines TRBV4-3 with TRBJ1-3; 7 nucleotides line up with TRBD1. There are 14 residues in the CDR3. The V segment lost 4 bases and the J segment 3 bases; nucleotides outside the gene matches: 3. Germline CDR1 LGHNA, CDR2 YSLEER. In DNA, the CDR3 is TGCGCCAGCAGCCTTCGGGACAGTGGAAACACCATATATTTT. Its protein is CASSLRDSGNTIYF.

V usage is TRBV6-5 and J usage is TRBJ2-7, with 11 bases identical to TRBD1. Unmatched junction bases numbered 9, after V lost 3 bases and J lost 5 bases. Germline CDR1 MNHEY, CDR2 SVGAGI. The CDR3 extends over 16 amino acids. CDR3 sequence (DNA): TGTGCCAGCAGTTATTATGCGGGACAGGGGGGGAACGAGCAGTACTTC. This translates into CASSYYAGQGGNEQYF.

The chain carries TRBV7-2 and TRBJ1-2, with 7 bases aligning to TRBD1. Germline V gene sequence: CDR1 SGHTA, CDR2 FQGNSA. J gave up 4 bases and V 4 bases, and 9 bases lay outside the gene matches. This CDR3 has 15 residues. CDR3 loop: CASSWNSQGTYGYTF. CDR3 coding DNA: TGTGCCAGCAGCTGGAACTCACAGGGGACCTATGGCTACACCTTC.

The rearrangement uses TRBV7-9 and TRBJ1-4, with 11 positions matching TRBD1. Germline CDR1 and CDR2: SEHNR and FQNEAQ (reference sequence). The CDR3 loop spans 16 amino acids. V lost 5 bases, J lost 7 bases, and 9 bases stayed unmatched. This CDR3 reads CASSPPGTGGPEKLFF. In DNA form, the CDR3 reads TGTGCCAGCAGCCCCCCCGGGACAGGGGGGCCTGAAAAACTGTTTTTT.

This chain uses TRBV27 with TRBJ2-3, with 12 nucleotides matching TRBD2. This CDR3 is 18 amino acids long. Germline V gives CDR1 MNHEY, CDR2 SMNVEV (reference sequence). The V segment lost 5 bases and the J segment 1 base; nucleotides outside the gene matches: 10. The CDR3 bases are TGTGCCAGCAGTCTTAAACGGACTAGCGGGGACCGCACAGATACGCAGTATTTT. Its translation: CASSLKRTSGDRTDTQYF.

In this sample, this clone turned up a few times. The rearrangement uses TRBV10-3 and TRBJ1-2; 9 positions match TRBD1. The CDR3 loop spans 15 amino acids. Per germline, CDR1 ENHRY and CDR2 SYGVKD. After removal of 2 bases from V and 4 bases from J, the junction contained 5 bases not matched to a gene. Written as DNA, the CDR3 is TGTGCCATCAGTGAGAGAGGGACAGGGTTCTATGGCTACACCTTC. It translates to CAISERGTGFYGYTF.

The rearrangement joins TRBV6-5 to TRBJ2-5; TRBD2 matches 10 bases. The CDR3 totals 16 residues. The germline CDR1 and CDR2 sequences are MNHEY and SVGAGI. V was pared by 0 bases and J by 4 bases, with 5 bases of the junction left unmatched. CDR3 sequence reads: CASSYSSGGAGETQYF. DNA of the CDR3: TGTGCCAGCAGTTACTCCAGCGGGGGGGCCGGAGAGACCCAGTACTTC.

The V and J genes are TRBV3-1 (or the pseudogene TRBV3-2) and TRBJ1-3; D is unclear. Trimming took 3 bases from V and 2 from J, leaving 8 bases between them. This CDR3 contains 14 residues. CDR1 is LGHDT and CDR2 is YNNKEL in the germline V gene (reference sequence). The CDR3 sequence is CASSHRRTGNTIYF. DNA of the CDR3: TGTGCCAGCAGCCATCGGAGAACTGGAAACACCATATATTTT.

In its sample, this clone was seen a few times. The gene calls are TRBV4-2 and TRBJ1-1; D gene ambiguous. Germline CDR1 is LGHNA and CDR2 is YNFKEQ. This CDR3 is 14 amino acids long. V was pared by 0 bases and J by 2 bases, with 7 bases between. CDR3 nucleotides: TGTGCCAGCAGCCAAGAATCAGAAAACACTGAAGCTTTCTTT. Translation: CASSQESENTEAFF.

The chain combines TRBV6-6 with TRBJ1-3; D call uncertain. Between the trimmed V and J ends, which lost 7 bases and 0 bases, there was a span of 13 bases. This CDR3 has 15 residues. Germline V gene sequence: CDR1 MNHNY, CDR2 SVGAGI (reference sequence). The chain's CDR3 is CASNTRTVSGNTIYF. DNA for the CDR3: TGTGCCAGCAATACTAGGACGGTCTCTGGAAACACCATATATTTT.

The CDR3 region has the DNA TGTGCCAGCAGCCAAGAAGTGTGGCAGGGCCATCAGCCCCAGCATTTT. This encodes CASSQEVWQGHQPQHF. V usage is TRBV3-1 (or the pseudogene TRBV3-2) and J usage is TRBJ1-5, with a weak D call TRBD1 (5 bases). Germline values: CDR1 LGHDT, CDR2 YNNKEL (reference sequence). The CDR3 length is 16 residues. Trimming shortened V by 0 bases and J by 5 bases, and 14 bases separated the two germline ends.

This chain joins TRBV6-1 and TRBJ1-1; perhaps TRBD1 as D (5 bases). CDR1 is MNHNS, CDR2 SASEGT, per germline. This CDR3 is built from 14 residues. V lost 8 bases, J lost 6 bases, and 19 bases lay in between. The chain's CDR3 is CASLGGEAPAEAFF. The CDR3 DNA reads TGTGCCAGCTTGGGGGGGGAGGCGCCAGCTGAAGCTTTCTTT.

The V and J genes are TRBV6-1 and TRBJ1-4; D not resolved. The CDR3 runs to 14 residues. Germline values: CDR1 MNHNS, CDR2 SASEGT. The V end lost 5 bases, the J end lost 8 bases, and 15 bases lay between the germline ends. The CDR3 sequence: CASSPGSAGEKLFF. CDR3 DNA sequence: TGTGCCAGCAGTCCGGGTTCCGCGGGGGAAAAACTGTTTTTT.